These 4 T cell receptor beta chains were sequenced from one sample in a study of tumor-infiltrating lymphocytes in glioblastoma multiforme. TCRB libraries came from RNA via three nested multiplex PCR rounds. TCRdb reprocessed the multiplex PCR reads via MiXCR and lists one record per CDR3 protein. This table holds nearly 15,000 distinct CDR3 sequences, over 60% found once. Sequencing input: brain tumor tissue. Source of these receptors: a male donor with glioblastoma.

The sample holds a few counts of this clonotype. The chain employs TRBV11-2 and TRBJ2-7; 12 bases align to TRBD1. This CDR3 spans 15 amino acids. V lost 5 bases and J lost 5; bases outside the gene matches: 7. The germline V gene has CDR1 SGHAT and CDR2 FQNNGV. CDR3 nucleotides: TGTGCCAGCAGCCGAGGGGGACAGGGGGCTCACGAGCAGTACTTC. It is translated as CASSRGGQGAHEQYF.

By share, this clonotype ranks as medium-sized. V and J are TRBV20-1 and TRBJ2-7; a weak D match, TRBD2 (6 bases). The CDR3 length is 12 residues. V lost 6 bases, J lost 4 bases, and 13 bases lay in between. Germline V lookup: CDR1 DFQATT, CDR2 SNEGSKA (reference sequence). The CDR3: CSAGGGRYEQYF. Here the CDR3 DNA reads TGCAGTGCGGGGGGTGGGAGGTACGAGCAGTACTTC.

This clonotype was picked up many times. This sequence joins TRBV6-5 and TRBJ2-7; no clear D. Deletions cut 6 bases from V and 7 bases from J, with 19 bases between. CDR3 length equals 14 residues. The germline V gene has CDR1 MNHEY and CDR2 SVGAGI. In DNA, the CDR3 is TGTGCCAGCAGCCTAAGAACCAGACCCCTGGAGCAGTACTTC. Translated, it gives CASSLRTRPLEQYF.

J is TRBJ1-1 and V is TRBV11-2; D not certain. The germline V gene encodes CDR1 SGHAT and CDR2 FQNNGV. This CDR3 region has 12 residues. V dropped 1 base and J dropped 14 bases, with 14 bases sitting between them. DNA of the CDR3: TGTGCCAGCAGCTTAGTACATGCGGTAGCATTCTTT. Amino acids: CASSLVHAVAFF.